The next 6 T cell receptor beta chains were all read from a single sample in a study of T cells in women clearing cervical HPV infection. Clones were sequenced by immunoSEQ multiplex PCR, and TCRdb holds only the in-frame ones, with some missing. The record lists tens of thousands of clones, of which the ten most abundant hold approximately 5.4%. Material: blood buffy coat. Every receptor here comes from a woman aged 18 to 75 with a cervical HPV16 infection that either progressed to CIN3+ or cleared (not recorded which).

For this clone: From the germline J gene comes the end of the CDR3, since the read stops 3 residues before it. This sequence joins TRBV5-1 and TRBJ1-6; unclear D gene. The CDR3 runs 15 residues. V lost 0 bases, J lost 0 bases, and 4 bases lay in between. The germline V gene encodes CDR1 SGHRS and CDR2 YFSETQ. The CDR3 DNA, read in part, is TGCGCCAGCAGCTTGGACAACTCCTATAATTCACCC. This gives the protein CASSLDNSYNSP. The full CDR3 reads CASSLDNSYNSPLHF.

As concerns this clone: The read ends 3 residues before the CDR3 terminus; that terminus is restored from the germline J gene. The chain is built from TRBV18 and TRBJ1-2, with TRBD1 as a possible D gene (6 bases). The CDR3 runs 15 residues. The V and J ends lost 3 bases and 4 bases respectively, with 15 bases between them. The V gene's germline CDR1 is KGHSH and CDR2 LQKENI. This CDR3 is CASSPEVQGPYGYTF. CDR3 bases read: TGTGCCAGCTCACCCGAAGTACAGGGACCCTATGGC.

With regard to this clone: Read coverage stops 3 residues before the CDR3 terminus; the germline J gene supplies the remainder. The genes are TRBV5-1 and TRBJ2-1; no clear D gene. The V end lost 2 bases, the J end lost 6 bases, and 12 bases lay between the germline ends. CDR3 length: 14 residues. The V gene's germline CDR1 is SGHRS and CDR2 YFSETQ. CDR3 loop: CASSFSLVGNEQFF. CDR3 DNA (partial): TGCGCCAGCAGCTTTTCGCTAGTCGGCAATGAG.

With regard to this clone: The CDR3 end is not reached by the read, which stops 3 residues before it; the germline J gene fills it in. The chain uses TRBV14 and TRBJ1-2, with TRBD1 matching 8 bases. The V gene's germline CDR1 is SGHDN and CDR2 FVKESK. This CDR3 contains 13 residues. V was pared by 1 base and J by 7 bases, with 2 bases of the junction left unmatched. The CDR3 loop reads CASSQVDRGGYTF. The DNA read from the CDR3 is TGTGCCAGCAGCCAAGTCGACAGGGGTGGC.

A word on this clone: Coverage ceases 3 residues before the CDR3 finishes, and the germline J gene fills in the end. This sequence joins TRBV11-2 and TRBJ2-7; TRBD2 agrees at 11 bases. Germline V CDR1 and CDR2: SGHAT, FQNNGV. The CDR3 totals 14 residues. V dropped 6 bases and J dropped 0; count of bases not matched to a gene: 1. The CDR3 here is CASRLAGGSYEQYF. The sequenced part of the CDR3 DNA is TGTGCCAGCAGGCTAGCGGGAGGCTCCTACGAG.

On this clone: The read terminates 3 residues ahead of where the CDR3 ends, so the germline J gene completes it. The V gene is TRBV20-1, the J gene TRBJ2-3; 7 bases are shared with TRBD1. In germline, CDR1 is DFQATT, CDR2 SNEGSKA (reference sequence). The CDR3 runs 13 residues. CDR3 DNA, as far as it was read: TGCAGTGCTAGAGATCCAGGGGGAGAGACG. This codes for CSARDPGGET. Given in full, the CDR3 is CSARDPGGETQYF.